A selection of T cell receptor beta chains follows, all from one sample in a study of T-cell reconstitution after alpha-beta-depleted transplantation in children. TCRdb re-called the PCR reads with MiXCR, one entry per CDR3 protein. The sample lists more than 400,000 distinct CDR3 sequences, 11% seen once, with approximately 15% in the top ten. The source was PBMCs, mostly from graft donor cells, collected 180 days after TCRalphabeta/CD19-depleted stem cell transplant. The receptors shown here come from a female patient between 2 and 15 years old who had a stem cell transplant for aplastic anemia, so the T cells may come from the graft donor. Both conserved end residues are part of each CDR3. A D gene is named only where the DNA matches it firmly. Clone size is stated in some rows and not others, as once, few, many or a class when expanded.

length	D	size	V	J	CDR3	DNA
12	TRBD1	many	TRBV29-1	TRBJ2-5	CSGRGLEETQYF	TGCAGCGGCAGGGGGCTGGAGGAGACCCAGTACTTC
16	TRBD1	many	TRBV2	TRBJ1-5	CASSQQGAVDNQPQHF	TGTGCCAGCAGTCAACAGGGGGCTGTTGACAATCAGCCCCAGCATTTT
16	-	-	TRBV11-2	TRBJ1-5	CASSQGTDGGNRPQHF	TGTGCCAGCAGCCAGGGGACTGATGGAGGCAATCGGCCCCAGCATTTT
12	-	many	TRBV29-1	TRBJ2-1	CSVVISYEQQFF	TGCAGCGTTGTAATTTCGTACGAGCAGCAGTTCTTC
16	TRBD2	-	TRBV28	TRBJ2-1	CASSFSASGTYNEQFF	TGTGCCAGCAGTTTCTCAGCTAGCGGGACCTACAATGAGCAGTTCTTC
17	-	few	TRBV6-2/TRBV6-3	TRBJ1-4	CASSSLLVGSLNEKLFF	TGTGCCAGCAGTTCTCTCCTGGTGGGAAGCTTAAATGAAAAACTGTTTTTT
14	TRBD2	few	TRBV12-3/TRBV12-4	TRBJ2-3	CASSLGLGGDTQYF	TGTGCCAGCAGTTTGGGACTAGGTGGTGATACGCAGTATTTT
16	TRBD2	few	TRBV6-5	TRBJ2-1	CASSHSTSGTTNEQFF	TGTGCCAGCAGCCACTCGACTAGCGGGACTACAAATGAGCAGTTCTTC
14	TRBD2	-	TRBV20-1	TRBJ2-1	CSASSGLWGNEQFF	TGCAGTGCTAGTTCGGGACTATGGGGCAATGAGCAGTTCTTC
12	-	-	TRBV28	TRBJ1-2	CASRQAIYGYTF	TGTGCCAGCAGACAGGCGATATATGGCTACACCTTC
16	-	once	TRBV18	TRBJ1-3	CASSLAGQTSGNTIYF	TGTGCCAGCTCACTCGCCGGACAGACCTCTGGAAACACCATATATTTT
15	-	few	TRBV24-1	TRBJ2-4	CATSDPRGSENIQYF	TGTGCCACCAGTGACCCTAGGGGGTCGGAAAACATTCAGTACTTC
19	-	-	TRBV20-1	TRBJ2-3	CSAQTWRRQGGISLDTQYF	TGCAGTGCTCAAACATGGAGAAGACAGGGAGGGATCTCGTTGGATACGCAGTATTTT
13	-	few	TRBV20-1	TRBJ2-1	CSARTGSYNEQFF	TGCAGTGCTAGAACCGGGAGCTACAATGAGCAGTTCTTC
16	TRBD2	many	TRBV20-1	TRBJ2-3	CSASAITSGRTDTQYF	TGCAGTGCTAGCGCCATTACTAGCGGGAGGACAGATACGCAGTATTTT
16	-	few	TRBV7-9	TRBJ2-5	CASSSPLVELEETQYF	TGTGCCAGCAGCTCCCCCCTAGTGGAACTCGAAGAGACCCAGTACTTC
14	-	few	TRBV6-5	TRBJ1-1	CASSYSPGWVEAFF	TGTGCCAGCAGTTACTCACCAGGATGGGTTGAAGCTTTCTTT